Below, 9 T cell receptor beta chains from the same sample are listed, as sequenced in a study of T cell responses to AZD1222 COVID-19 vaccine. Libraries were prepared by immunoSEQ multiplex PCR; TCRdb keeps only in-frame clonotypes and omits some of them. This repertoire shows 100,000 to 150,000 clones, 88% found once; its top ten account for 4.5% to 6%. The sample in question was peripheral blood, obtained on day 0 of AZD1222 vaccination. These receptor sequences come from an adult in good health.

Only a few counts were recorded for this clone. V usage is TRBV19 and J usage is TRBJ2-2, with 10 bases that match TRBD2. Germline lookup yields CDR1 LNHDA and CDR2 SQIVND (reference sequence). The V and J ends lost 0 bases and 8 bases, in that order; junction bases with no gene match: 9. This CDR3 is 17 amino acids long. CDR3 bases: TGTGCCAGTAGTATAGATCCGCTAGCGGGAGAGCGGGGGGAGCTGTTTTTT. It is translated as CASSIDPLAGERGELFF.

The chain is built from TRBV6-2 or TRBV6-3 and TRBJ1-5, with D unclear. V was clipped by 5 bases and J by 0 bases, with 11 bases between them. Germline-derived CDR1 and CDR2 are MNHEY and SVGEGT. CDR3 length: 15 residues. The DNA for the CDR3 is TGTGCCAGCAGTAACGAGATTTATAGCAATCAGCCCCAGCATTTT. Translated, it gives CASSNEIYSNQPQHF.

The genes are TRBV20-1 and TRBJ2-1, with 9 bases lining up with TRBD2. Trimming at V came to 3 bases and at J to 0 bases, leaving 6 bases not matched to a gene. Germline V gives CDR1 DFQATT, CDR2 SNEGSKA (reference sequence). The CDR3 covers 16 residues. The CDR3 sequence is CSASRLAGSSYNEQFF. CDR3 coding DNA: TGCAGTGCTAGTCGTCTAGCGGGGAGCTCCTACAATGAGCAGTTCTTC.

The genes are TRBV10-3 and TRBJ1-4, with D unresolved. The germline gives CDR1 ENHRY, CDR2 SYGVKD. The CDR3 has 16 residues. V gave up 5 bases and J gave up 0 bases, with 13 bases separating them. Here the CDR3 reads CAISRAASTTNEKLFF. For the CDR3, the DNA is TGTGCCATCAGTCGAGCAGCCTCAACAACTAATGAAAAACTGTTTTTT.

V gene TRBV7-8 combines with J gene TRBJ2-3; 14 bases are shared with TRBD2. CDR1 and CDR2 (germline): SGHVS, FQNEAQ. V trimming: 6 bases; J trimming: 13 bases; junction bases outside the gene matches: 15. The CDR3 has 16 residues. The DNA for the CDR3 is TGTGCCAGCAGTCGCATGACTAGCGGGGGGGCGAGTGATAAGTATTTT. It is translated as CASSRMTSGGASDKYF.

This clone was detected only a few times. This chain joins TRBV18 and TRBJ1-6; the match to TRBD1 covers 8 bases. The CDR3 runs 14 residues. The junction had 1 base not matched to a gene; V was cut back by 2 bases and J by 7 bases. The germline V gene has CDR1 KGHSH and CDR2 LQKENI. Written as DNA, the CDR3 is TGTGCCAGCTCACCATCAGGGGGCAATTCACCCCTCCACTTT. Translated, it gives CASSPSGGNSPLHF.

The chain uses TRBV5-1 and TRBJ1-1; D remains ambiguous. CDR3 length: 14 amino acids. Trimming took 2 bases from V and 2 from J, leaving 10 bases between them. Germline CDR1 is SGHRS and CDR2 is YFSETQ. CDR3 in DNA: TGCGCCAGCAGCTTCACGGGAGGAAACACTGAAGCTTTCTTT. Its protein is CASSFTGGNTEAFF.

This sequence joins TRBV7-3 and TRBJ2-1; TRBD2 agrees at 7 bases. Germline V CDR1 and CDR2: SGHTA, FQGTGA. The CDR3 consists of 17 residues. V lost 1 base and J lost 1; bases outside the gene matches: 7. The DNA for the CDR3 is TGTGCCAGCAGCTTAATTGGCGGGGGAGGGTCCTACAATGAGCAGTTCTTC. Translated, it gives CASSLIGGGGSYNEQFF.

The J gene is TRBJ2-3, the V gene TRBV5-1; 12 nucleotides line up with TRBD1. The CDR3 length is 16 residues. The V gene's germline CDR1 is SGHRS and CDR2 YFSETQ. J gave up 5 bases and V 0 bases, and 4 bases lay outside the gene matches. CDR3 sequence: CASSLGDRGRVDTQYF. The CDR3 DNA is TGCGCCAGCAGCTTGGGGGACAGGGGGCGCGTAGATACGCAGTATTTT.